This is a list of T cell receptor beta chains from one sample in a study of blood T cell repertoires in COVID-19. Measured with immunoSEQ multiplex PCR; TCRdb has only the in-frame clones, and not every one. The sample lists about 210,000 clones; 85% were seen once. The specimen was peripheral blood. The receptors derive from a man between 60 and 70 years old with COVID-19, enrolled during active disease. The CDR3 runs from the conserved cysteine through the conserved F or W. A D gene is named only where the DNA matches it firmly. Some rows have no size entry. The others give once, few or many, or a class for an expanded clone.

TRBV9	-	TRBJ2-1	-	CASSPVGAGRYNEQFF	TGTGCCAGCAGCCCAGTGGGTGCGGGACGGTACAATGAGCAGTTCTTC
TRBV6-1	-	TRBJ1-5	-	CASSQDRWESNQPQHF	TGTGCCAGCAGTCAAGACCGTTGGGAGAGCAATCAGCCCCAGCATTTT
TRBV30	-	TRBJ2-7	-	CAWSVVYEQYF	TGTGCCTGGAGTGTCGTGTACGAGCAGTACTTC
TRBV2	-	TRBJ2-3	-	CASRETDSSTDTQYF	TGTGCCAGCAGGGAGACAGACTCTAGCACAGATACGCAGTATTTT
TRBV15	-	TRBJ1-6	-	CATSRDLPRDSPLHF	TGTGCCACCAGCAGAGATCTTCCGCGTGATTCACCCCTCCACTTT
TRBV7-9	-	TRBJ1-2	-	CASSTQPRLYGYTF	TGTGCCAGCAGCACTCAGCCGAGACTCTATGGCTACACCTTC
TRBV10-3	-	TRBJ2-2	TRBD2	CAISGGLAGGPIGELFF	TGTGCCATCAGTGGGGGCCTGGCGGGAGGGCCTATCGGGGAGCTGTTTTTT
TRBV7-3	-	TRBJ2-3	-	CASSLGAADTQYF	TGTGCCAGCAGCTTGGGGGCGGCAGATACGCAGTATTTT
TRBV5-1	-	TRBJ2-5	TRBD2	CASGPSGPLGTQYF	TGCGCCAGCGGTCCTAGCGGGCCCCTAGGGACCCAGTACTTC
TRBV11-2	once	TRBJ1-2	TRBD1	CASRSQGSYGYTF	TGTGCCAGCAGATCACAGGGGAGCTATGGCTACACCTTC
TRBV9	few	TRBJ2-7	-	CASSVEPSSYEQYF	TGTGCCAGCAGCGTTGAACCGTCGAGCTACGAGCAGTACTTC
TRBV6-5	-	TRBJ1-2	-	CASSYSRQPTLYGYTF	TGTGCCAGCAGTTACTCGAGGCAGCCGACCTTGTATGGCTACACCTTC
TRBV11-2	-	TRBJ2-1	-	CASSLVAGAKEQFF	TGTGCCAGCAGCTTAGTTGCAGGGGCTAAGGAGCAGTTCTTC
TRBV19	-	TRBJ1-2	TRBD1	CASSGQGFYGYTF	TGTGCCAGTAGCGGACAGGGTTTCTATGGCTACACCTTC
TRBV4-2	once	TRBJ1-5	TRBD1	CASSQGQGDQPQHF	TGTGCCAGCAGCCAAGGACAGGGAGATCAGCCCCAGCATTTT
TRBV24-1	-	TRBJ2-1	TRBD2	CATSDPASGSRNEQFF	TGTGCCACCAGTGACCCCGCTAGCGGGAGTAGAAATGAGCAGTTCTTC
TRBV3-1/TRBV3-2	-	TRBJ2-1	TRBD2	CASSHPHRLAGLSNEQFF	TGTGCCAGCAGCCACCCCCACCGACTAGCGGGATTAAGCAATGAGCAGTTCTTC
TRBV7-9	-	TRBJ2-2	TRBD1	CASSSGQGWTGELFF	TGTGCCAGCAGCTCGGGACAGGGTTGGACCGGGGAGCTGTTTTTT
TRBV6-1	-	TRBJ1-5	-	CASSAGGRGNDQPQHF	TGTGCCAGCAGTGCGGGGGGCCGGGGAAATGATCAGCCCCAGCATTTT
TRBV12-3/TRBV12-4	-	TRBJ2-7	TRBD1	CASSRQGPYEQYF	TGTGCCAGCAGCCGACAGGGGCCCTACGAGCAGTACTTC
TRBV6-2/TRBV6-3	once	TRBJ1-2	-	CASSNSRGSYTF	TGTGCCAGCAGTAATTCAAGGGGGAGCTACACCTTC
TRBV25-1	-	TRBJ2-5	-	CASSRGGRAQYF	TGTGCCAGCAGTAGGGGGGGAAGGGCCCAGTACTTC
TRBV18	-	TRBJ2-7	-	CASSPPSQGSYEQYF	TGTGCCAGCTCACCCCCCAGTCAGGGTTCCTACGAGCAGTACTTC
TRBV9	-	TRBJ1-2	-	CASSTDRSNYGYTF	TGTGCCAGCAGCACGGACAGAAGCAACTATGGCTACACCTTC
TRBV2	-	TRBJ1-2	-	CASSVRTNYGYTF	TGTGCCAGCAGTGTACGGACAAACTATGGCTACACCTTC
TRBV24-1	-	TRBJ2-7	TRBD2	CATSDSLAGGYEQYF	TGTGCCACCAGTGATTCCCTAGCGGGAGGGTACGAGCAGTACTTC
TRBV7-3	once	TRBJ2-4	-	CASSFSSYGGSIQYF	TGTGCCAGCAGCTTCTCCTCCTATGGGGGGAGCATTCAGTACTTC
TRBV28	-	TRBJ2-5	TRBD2	CASGPGLAGSETQYF	TGTGCCAGCGGTCCGGGACTAGCGGGGAGTGAGACCCAGTACTTC
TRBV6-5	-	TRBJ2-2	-	CASSLAKAGELFF	TGTGCCAGCAGCCTAGCGAAGGCGGGGGAGCTGTTTTTT
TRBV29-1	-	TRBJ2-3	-	CSVDHPGTDTQYF	TGCAGCGTTGATCACCCAGGCACGGATACGCAGTATTTT
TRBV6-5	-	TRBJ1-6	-	CASSRQRYNSPLHF	TGTGCCAGCAGTAGGCAGCGGTATAATTCACCCCTCCACTTT
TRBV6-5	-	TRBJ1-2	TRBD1	CASRRTGGDYGYTF	TGTGCCAGCAGAAGGACAGGGGGAGACTATGGCTACACCTTC
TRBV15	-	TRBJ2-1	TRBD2	CATSRDAGREGLFF	TGTGCCACCAGCAGAGATGCGGGGCGGGAGGGCCTCTTCTTC
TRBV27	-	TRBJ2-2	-	CASRIRRSTTGELFF	TGTGCCAGCAGGATAAGGAGATCTACCACCGGGGAGCTGTTTTTT
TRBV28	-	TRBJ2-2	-	CASSPPASGHANTGELFF	TGTGCCAGCAGTCCCCCTGCAAGCGGGCACGCGAACACCGGGGAGCTGTTTTTT
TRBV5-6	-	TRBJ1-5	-	CASSFRRGSSRNQPQHF	TGTGCCAGCAGCTTCAGAAGAGGATCGAGTCGCAATCAGCCCCAGCATTTT
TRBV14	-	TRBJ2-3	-	CASRGARSSTDTQYF	TGTGCCAGCAGGGGGGCACGATCTTCAACAGATACGCAGTATTTT
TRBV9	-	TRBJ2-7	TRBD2	CASSEGAGGPYEQYF	TGTGCCAGCAGCGAGGGAGCGGGAGGACCCTACGAGCAGTACTTC
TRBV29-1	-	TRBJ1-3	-	CSVYETGNTIYF	TGCAGCGTGTACGAGACTGGAAACACCATATATTTT
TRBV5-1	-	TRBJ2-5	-	CASKRRGTSETQYF	TGCGCCAGCAAGAGAAGGGGAACCTCAGAGACCCAGTACTTC
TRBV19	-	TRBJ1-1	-	CATILSGRNTEAFF	TGTGCCACCATTCTCTCAGGGCGTAACACTGAAGCTTTCTTT
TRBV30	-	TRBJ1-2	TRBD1	CAWIGAGGYGYTF	TGTGCCTGGATCGGGGCAGGGGGCTATGGCTACACCTTC
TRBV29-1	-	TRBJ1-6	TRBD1	CSVEDNRGEAPLHF	TGCAGCGTTGAAGATAACAGGGGAGAGGCACCCCTCCACTTT